One sample yielded the 4 T cell receptor beta chains listed below, sequenced in a study of memory CD4+ T cells and cytomegalovirus serostatus. Single viable CD3+CD4+CD8-CD45RO+ cells were sorted as the memory CD4+ T cells. The method was immunoSEQ multiplex PCR; TCRdb's version includes in-frame clones alone and lacks a portion of them. The sample holds about 45,000 clones, 76% seen once. Sequenced input: memory CD4+ T cells from blood. The source of these receptors is an adult in good health and CMV-seronegative.

The chain uses TRBV5-4 and TRBJ2-5; 12 positions agree with TRBD2. CDR1 and CDR2 from the germline V gene are SGHNT and YYREEE (reference sequence). V trimming: 4 bases; J trimming: 2 bases; junction bases outside the gene matches: 3. The CDR3 totals 15 residues. CDR3 bases: TGTGCCAGCAGCACGGGGACTAGCGGGCAAGAGACCCAGTACTTC. It encodes CASSTGTSGQETQYF. The whole variable domain, filled in from reference TRBV5-4 and TRBJ2-5, reads ETGVTQSPTHLIKTRGQQVTLRCSSQSGHNTVSWYQQALGQGPQFIFQYYREEENGRGNFPPRFSGLQFPNYSSELNVNALELDDSALYLCASSTGTSGQETQYFGPGTRLLVL.

The V and J genes are TRBV6-1 and TRBJ2-7, with a tentative D call TRBD1 (6 bases). This CDR3 has 15 amino acids. CDR1 and CDR2 (germline): MNHNS, SASEGT. V was shortened by 4 bases and J by 0 bases, with 13 bases between the two germline ends. This CDR3 is CASSVDGTPSYEQYF. The DNA for the CDR3 is TGTGCCAGCAGTGTGGACGGGACACCCTCCTACGAGCAGTACTTC.

This clone was detected only a few times. This chain uses TRBV7-8 with TRBJ1-2; D perhaps matches TRBD1 (6 bases). CDR3 length: 14 residues. V lost 5 bases, J lost 5 bases, and 15 bases lay in between. From germline, CDR1 is SGHVS and CDR2 FQNEAQ. The CDR3 sequence: CASSRPGQTYGYTF. DNA for the CDR3: TGTGCCAGCAGCCGACCGGGACAAACGTATGGCTACACCTTC.

This chain links TRBV5-5 with TRBJ2-5, with TRBD1 matching 8 bases. V trimming: 7 bases; J trimming: 1 base; junction bases outside the gene matches: 9. This CDR3 contains 15 residues. Germline CDR1 SGHKS, CDR2 YYEKEE (reference sequence). DNA of the CDR3: TGTGCCAGCTCCTTGCCCACAGGGGGCCAAGAGACCCAGTACTTC. As protein: CASSLPTGGQETQYF.